These 23 T cell receptor beta chains share one sample of origin, sequenced in a study of CD8+ T cells in alopecia areata. This sample's treatment: oral pan-JAK inhibitor, 5-10 mg twice daily. Extraction of RNA preceded its reverse transcription into cDNA, which served as the sequencing template. Sequencing used immunoSEQ multiplex PCR; TCRdb keeps in-frame clones, though not all of them. Of 200,000 to 250,000 clones detected, around 65% appear once; the ten largest clones hold 4.2%. The sample in question was CD4+ T cells sorted from blood, obtained at week 4, from a patient treated with tofacitinib. All receptors come from a human donor with alopecia areata.

The rearrangement joins TRBV6-6 to TRBJ2-5; D is unresolved. Looked up from germline, CDR1 is MNHNY and CDR2 is SVGAGI (reference sequence). With 2 bases removed from V and 2 bases from J, the gap between germline ends came to 6 bases. CDR3 length: 13 residues. CDR3 loop: CASSYERQETQYF. Here the CDR3 DNA reads TGTGCCAGCAGTTACGAGAGACAAGAGACCCAGTACTTC.

The chain couples TRBV11-3 to TRBJ1-2; D is unresolved. V was trimmed by 2 bases and J by 1 base, leaving 14 bases between them. Germline values: CDR1 SGHNT, CDR2 YENEEA. There are 16 residues in the CDR3. The CDR3 DNA follows: TGTGCCAGCAGCTTAACCGCGGTGACCTATAACTATGGCTACACCTTC. Its translation: CASSLTAVTYNYGYTF.

This clone turned up a few times. The genes are TRBV14 and TRBJ2-2; TRBD1 or TRBD2 may be the D gene (6 bases each). Per germline, CDR1 SGHDN and CDR2 FVKESK. The CDR3 length is 14 residues. V lost 2 bases and J 7 bases, leaving 11 bases between the germline ends. The CDR3 DNA reads as TGTGCCAGCAGCCAATACGGGGGCGACGGGGAGCTGTTTTTT. Translated: CASSQYGGDGELFF.

This clone was recorded once. CDR3 protein: CASSPSGGNTEAFF. CDR3 sequence (DNA): TGTGCCAGCAGTCCCTCCGGGGGAAACACTGAAGCTTTCTTT. J is TRBJ1-1 and V is TRBV27; TRBD1 is a possible D gene (5 bases). Germline V lookup: CDR1 MNHEY, CDR2 SMNVEV (reference sequence). V lost 5 bases, J lost 2 bases, and 12 bases lay in between. This CDR3 has 14 amino acids.

The chain has TRBV25-1 and TRBJ1-6, with D unresolved. The V gene's germline CDR1 is MGHDK and CDR2 SYGVNS. Between the trimmed V and J ends, which lost 2 bases and 8 bases, there was a span of 10 bases. CDR3 size: 14 residues. The CDR3 reads CASSEVPRHSPLHF. The CDR3 DNA reads as TGTGCCAGCAGTGAAGTCCCTCGGCATTCACCCCTCCACTTT.

The genes are TRBV4-2 and TRBJ2-1; D tentatively reads TRBD1 or TRBD2 (7 bases each). The CDR3 spans 17 residues. Germline CDR1 LGHNA, CDR2 YNFKEQ. V was cut by 0 bases and J by 4 bases, with 16 bases left in between. The CDR3 reads CASSQEGGGGHYNEQFF. Here the CDR3 DNA reads TGTGCCAGCAGCCAAGAAGGGGGCGGGGGTCATTACAATGAGCAGTTCTTC.

The table lists this clone with a few counts. The rearrangement links TRBV7-9 to TRBJ2-5; a weak D match, TRBD2 (5 bases). The V gene's germline CDR1 is SEHNR and CDR2 FQNEAQ (reference sequence). Trimming took 4 bases from V and 7 from J, leaving 16 bases between them. The CDR3 runs 14 residues. In DNA form, the CDR3 reads TGTGCCAGCAGCTCCTATGCGGGCGTCGGGACCCAGTACTTC. Translated, it gives CASSSYAGVGTQYF.

The V gene is TRBV7-2, the J gene TRBJ1-1; possibly TRBD1 for D (6 bases). The V gene lost 0 bases and the J gene lost 0 bases, with 8 bases spanning the gap. The CDR3 totals 15 residues. CDR1 is SGHTA, CDR2 FQGNSA, per germline. The CDR3 region has the DNA TGTGCCAGCAGCTTAGCAGGGGGGATGAACACTGAAGCTTTCTTT. Its protein product is CASSLAGGMNTEAFF.

The table lists this clone with a few counts. The J gene is TRBJ1-2, the V gene TRBV7-9; 8 bases align to TRBD1. The germline V gene encodes CDR1 SEHNR and CDR2 FQNEAQ (reference sequence). J gave up 6 bases and V 3 bases, and 3 bases lay outside the gene matches. The CDR3 has 13 residues. CDR3 sequence (DNA): TGTGCCAGCAGCTTGACAGGGGCGGATGGCTACACCTTC. This codes for CASSLTGADGYTF.

The chain recombines TRBV4-3 with TRBJ1-4, with D perhaps TRBD1 (6 bases). V was trimmed by 4 bases and J by 5 bases, leaving 8 bases between them. The CDR3 sequence is 13 residues long. The germline V gene encodes CDR1 LGHNA and CDR2 YSLEER. In DNA form, the CDR3 reads TGCGCCAGCAGCCCTAGGGGGAATGAAAAACTGTTTTTT. As protein: CASSPRGNEKLFF.

The chain combines TRBV5-1 with TRBJ2-1, with D possibly TRBD2 on 6 matching bases. The V end was cut by 4 bases, the J end by 3 bases, with 14 bases between. CDR1 is SGHRS and CDR2 is YFSETQ in the germline V gene. The CDR3 is 15 residues long. The CDR3 sequence: CASSHSGTDYNEQFF. The CDR3 DNA sequence: TGCGCCAGCAGCCATAGCGGCACCGACTACAATGAGCAGTTCTTC.

This rearrangement joins TRBV6-5 to TRBJ2-1; D is possibly TRBD1 (6 bases). CDR3 size: 11 residues. Deletions cut 11 bases from V and 5 bases from J, with 10 bases between. Per germline, CDR1 MNHEY and CDR2 SVGAGI. Here the CDR3 DNA reads TGTGCCTCCCAGGGGAACAATGAGCAGTTCTTC. Its translation is CASQGNNEQFF.

This rearrangement joins TRBV29-1 to TRBJ2-3; 12 positions agree with TRBD2. In germline, CDR1 is SQVTM, CDR2 ANQGSEA. With 4 bases clipped from V and 2 bases from J, the junction kept 4 bases outside the gene matches. This CDR3 comprises 15 residues. The CDR3 here is CSVGPSGGVTDTQYF. The DNA of the CDR3 is TGCAGCGTTGGCCCTAGCGGGGGGGTCACAGATACGCAGTATTTT.

The rearrangement links TRBV4-3 to TRBJ2-5; TRBD1 or TRBD2 may be the D gene (5 bases each). V lost 4 bases and J lost 5, with 14 bases in between. CDR1 LGHNA and CDR2 YSLEER come from the germline V gene. The CDR3 runs 14 residues. The CDR3 nucleotides are TGCGCCAGCAGCCGACGGGACGGTGGGGAGACCCAGTACTTC. Translation: CASSRRDGGETQYF.

This clone was counted once. The chain couples TRBV29-1 to TRBJ2-1; TRBD2 aligns across 11 bases. Trimming took 7 bases from V and 1 from J; bases not matched to a gene: 9. The V gene's germline CDR1 is SQVTM and CDR2 ANQGSEA. The CDR3 covers 16 residues. CDR3 in amino acids: CSAVPTSGGSYNEQFF. Here the CDR3 DNA reads TGCAGCGCCGTTCCCACTAGCGGGGGTTCCTACAATGAGCAGTTCTTC.

The rearrangement links TRBV5-1 to TRBJ2-2; no clear D gene. Looked up from germline, CDR1 is SGHRS and CDR2 is YFSETQ. With 4 bases removed from V and 2 bases from J, the gap between germline ends came to 6 bases. This CDR3 comprises 13 residues. CDR3 sequence reads: CASSPPNTGELFF. The CDR3, as DNA: TGCGCCAGCAGCCCGCCAAACACCGGGGAGCTGTTTTTT. Complete variable domain (other parts from reference TRBV5-1 and TRBJ2-2): KAGVTQTPRYLIKTRGQQVTLSCSPISGHRSVSWYQQTPGQGLQFLFEYFSETQRNKGNFPGRFSGRQFSNSRSEMNVSTLELGDSALYLCASSPPNTGELFFGEGSRLTVL.

This clone was picked up a small number of times. The chain employs TRBV29-1 and TRBJ1-2, with 7 bases matching TRBD1. Germline CDR1 SQVTM, CDR2 ANQGSEA. With 7 bases clipped from V and 1 base from J, the junction kept 6 bases outside the gene matches. The CDR3 sequence is 13 residues long. The CDR3, as DNA: TGCAGCGCCTTACAGGGGCTTAACTATGGCTACACCTTC. It specifies CSALQGLNYGYTF.

V and J are TRBV15 and TRBJ1-4; D might be TRBD1 (5 bases). Trimming cost V 1 base and J 4 bases, with 13 bases left between them. Per the germline V gene, CDR1 is LNHNV and CDR2 is YYDKDF (reference sequence). This CDR3 comprises 16 residues. CDR3 DNA sequence: TGTGCCACCAGCAGAGTAGCGGGACTCTATAATGAAAAACTGTTTTTT. It translates to CATSRVAGLYNEKLFF. Full variable domain (rest looked up from reference TRBV15 and TRBJ1-4): DAMVIQNPRYQVTQFGKPVTLSCSQTLNHNVMYWYQQKSSQAPKLLFHYYDKDFNNEADTPDNFQSRRPNTSFCFLDIRSPGLGDTAMYLCATSRVAGLYNEKLFFGSGTQLSVL.

The gene calls are TRBV7-2 and TRBJ2-7, with D perhaps TRBD1 or TRBD2 (5 bases each). V was shortened by 2 bases and J by 9 bases, with 11 bases between the two germline ends. The germline gives CDR1 SGHTA, CDR2 FQGNSA. This CDR3 is 12 amino acids long. In DNA form, the CDR3 reads TGTGCCAGCAGCTTACCGTGGGACCGGCAGTACTTC. Encoded protein: CASSLPWDRQYF. Combining the CDR3 with reference TRBV7-2 and TRBJ2-7 gives the whole variable domain GAGVSQSPSNKVTEKGKDVELRCDPISGHTALYWYRQSLGQGLEFLIYFQGNSAPDKSGLPSDRFSAERTGGSVSTLTIQRTQQEDSAVYLCASSLPWDRQYFGPGTRLTVT.

Turning to this clone: This sequence may be a read error, since a much larger clone differs from it by one base. This sequence joins TRBV10-3 and TRBJ2-4; 7 nucleotides align to TRBD1. The germline CDR1 and CDR2 sequences are ENHRY and SYGVKD. V lost 6 bases to trimming and J lost 1 base; unmatched junction nucleotides: 3. This CDR3 is 14 amino acids long. The CDR3 DNA reads as TGTGCCATCAGACCACAGGGGGCCAAAAACATTCAGTACTTC. Protein sequence: CAIRPQGAKNIQYF.

This clone was seen more than once but under ten times. The rearrangement links TRBV4-3 to TRBJ2-1; 7 positions agree with TRBD2. This CDR3 spans 15 amino acids. Looked up from germline, CDR1 is LGHNA and CDR2 is YSLEER. V gave up 0 bases and J gave up 2 bases; unmatched junction bases: 1. As DNA, the CDR3 is TGCGCCAGCAGCCAAGAGGGGGGGGCCTACAATGAGCAGTTCTTC. This sequence encodes CASSQEGGAYNEQFF.

The V gene is TRBV20-1, the J gene TRBJ2-5; perhaps TRBD2 as D (6 bases). The CDR3 spans 11 residues. From germline, CDR1 is DFQATT and CDR2 SNEGSKA (reference sequence). V lost 3 bases and J 5 bases, leaving 7 bases between the germline ends. The CDR3 spells CSASGGETQYF. CDR3 sequence (DNA): TGCAGTGCTAGTGGGGGGGAGACCCAGTACTTC.

The genes are TRBV30 and TRBJ1-5; maybe TRBD1 (5 bases). Germline V lookup: CDR1 GTSNPN, CDR2 SVGIG (reference sequence). This CDR3 has 13 amino acids. Trimming pared 5 bases from V and 3 bases from J, leaving 11 bases between. The CDR3 bases are TGTGCCTGGGCGGGGGGATACAATCAGCCCCAGCATTTT. Translation: CAWAGGYNQPQHF.